This TCR beta chain is from a study of blood T cell repertoires in COVID-19. In the study overall: Spain, Italy and the United States supplied samples that represented acute and convalescent COVID-19. The analysed material was cDNA or gDNA that came from T cells, B-cell-depleted T cells, or PBMCs.

V trimming: 5 bases; J trimming: 2 bases; junction bases outside the gene matches: 5. This CDR3 spans 16 amino acids. Germline loops: CDR1 SGHTA, CDR2 FQGNSA. In the original processing: Amplification from reference gene primers served as the basis for estimated nucleated cell counts. Only in-frame clones appear in the TCRdb table, and some are missing; sequencing was by immunoSEQ multiplex PCR. The D gene and trimming were derived from the DNA, and the V and J assignments and clone size from that table. This table holds about 400,000 clones, around 90% found once. The V and J genes are TRBV7-2 and TRBJ1-6, with 8 bases matching TRBD1. The sample comprised peripheral blood. The receptor was derived from a man between 35 and 55 years old with acute or convalescent COVID-19. CDR3 sequence: CASSIQGGAYNSPLHF. CDR3 in DNA: TGTGCCAGCAGCATACAGGGGGGCGCCTATAATTCACCCCTCCACTTT.